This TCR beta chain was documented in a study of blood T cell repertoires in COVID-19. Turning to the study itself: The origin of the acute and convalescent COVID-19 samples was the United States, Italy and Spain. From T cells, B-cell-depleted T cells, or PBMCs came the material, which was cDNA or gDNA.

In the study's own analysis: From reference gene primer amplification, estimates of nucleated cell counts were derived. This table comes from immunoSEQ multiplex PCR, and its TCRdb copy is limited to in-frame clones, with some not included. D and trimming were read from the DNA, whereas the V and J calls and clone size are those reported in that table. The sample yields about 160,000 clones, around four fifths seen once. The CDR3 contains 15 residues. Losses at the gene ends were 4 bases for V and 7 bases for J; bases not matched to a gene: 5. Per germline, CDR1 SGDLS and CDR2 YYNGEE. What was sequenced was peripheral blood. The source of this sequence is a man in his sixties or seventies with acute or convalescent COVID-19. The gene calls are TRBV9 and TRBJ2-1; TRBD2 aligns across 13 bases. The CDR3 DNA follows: TGTGCCAGCAGCTTTGGACTAGCGGGGGAAAATGAGCAGTTCTTC. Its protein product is CASSFGLAGENEQFF.